This T cell receptor (beta chain) appears in the sequencing data of a study of blood T cell repertoires in COVID-19. Study-level information: From T cells, B-cell-depleted T cells, or PBMCs came the material, which was cDNA or gDNA.

From germline, CDR1 is MNHEY and CDR2 SMNVEV (reference sequence). The CDR3 length is 19 residues. V lost 4 bases to trimming and J lost 4 bases; unmatched junction nucleotides: 20. As processed by the authors: Estimates of nucleated cell counts were drawn from the amplification of reference gene primers. The repertoire was sequenced with immunoSEQ multiplex PCR; TCRdb's copy has only in-frame clones and lacks some. V and J calls and clone size are given by that table; D and trimming were obtained from the DNA. The data contain 190,000 or so clones, about four fifths of them singletons. Participants' reported clinical history set cohort assignment. Among Cohort 3 donors, those recovered had two negative PCRs, clearance, or symptom resolution.

The chain couples TRBV27 to TRBJ2-7; 9 bases fit TRBD2. This TCR came from a man aged 35 to 55 who had recovered from COVID-19. The sequencing sample was made of PBMCs or T cells enriched from blood (not recorded which). The CDR3: CASSSRLGLRAGGSYEQYF. The CDR3 DNA is TGTGCCAGCAGTTCCCGATTGGGGTTGAGAGCGGGAGGATCATACGAGCAGTACTTC.